This TCR beta chain was retrieved from a study of regulatory T cells in long-lasting Graves disease. The overall study: Antithyroid drugs had been taken by newly diagnosed Graves' patients for under 3 months. Whole-study results and caveats: Researchers reported studying only peripheral blood, not thyroid tissue.

Libraries of TCR beta came from iRepertoire HTBI primers plus Arm-PCR of CDR3 regions. TCRdb ran MiXCR on the multiplex PCR reads and lists one entry per CDR3 protein. The sample has about 220,000 distinct CDR3 sequences, approximately 18% seen once. V gave up 3 bases and J gave up 7 bases; unmatched junction bases: 4. This CDR3 is built from 14 residues. Per the germline V gene, CDR1 is LNHNV and CDR2 is YYDKDF (reference sequence). As regards this clonotype: Its antigen remains unknown.

Documented time point: newly diagnosed GD, antithyroid drugs for less than 3 months. Extracted PBMC RNA gave rise to the TCR library. This sample was also put to use in a study of T cells in Graves' hyperthyroidism and ophthalmopathy. In that study: First-round RT-PCR with HTBI primers amplified the TCR CDR3 region.

The V gene is TRBV15, the J gene TRBJ1-4; 8 nucleotides match TRBD1. The sequenced sample was peripheral blood mononuclear cells (PBMCs), obtained at new diagnosis, from a patient treated with antithyroid drugs. This receptor was taken from a woman in her 30s with Graves disease. CDR3 residues: CATSSPTGVEKLFF. In DNA, the CDR3 is TGTGCCACCAGCAGCCCGACAGGGGTTGAAAAACTGTTTTTT.